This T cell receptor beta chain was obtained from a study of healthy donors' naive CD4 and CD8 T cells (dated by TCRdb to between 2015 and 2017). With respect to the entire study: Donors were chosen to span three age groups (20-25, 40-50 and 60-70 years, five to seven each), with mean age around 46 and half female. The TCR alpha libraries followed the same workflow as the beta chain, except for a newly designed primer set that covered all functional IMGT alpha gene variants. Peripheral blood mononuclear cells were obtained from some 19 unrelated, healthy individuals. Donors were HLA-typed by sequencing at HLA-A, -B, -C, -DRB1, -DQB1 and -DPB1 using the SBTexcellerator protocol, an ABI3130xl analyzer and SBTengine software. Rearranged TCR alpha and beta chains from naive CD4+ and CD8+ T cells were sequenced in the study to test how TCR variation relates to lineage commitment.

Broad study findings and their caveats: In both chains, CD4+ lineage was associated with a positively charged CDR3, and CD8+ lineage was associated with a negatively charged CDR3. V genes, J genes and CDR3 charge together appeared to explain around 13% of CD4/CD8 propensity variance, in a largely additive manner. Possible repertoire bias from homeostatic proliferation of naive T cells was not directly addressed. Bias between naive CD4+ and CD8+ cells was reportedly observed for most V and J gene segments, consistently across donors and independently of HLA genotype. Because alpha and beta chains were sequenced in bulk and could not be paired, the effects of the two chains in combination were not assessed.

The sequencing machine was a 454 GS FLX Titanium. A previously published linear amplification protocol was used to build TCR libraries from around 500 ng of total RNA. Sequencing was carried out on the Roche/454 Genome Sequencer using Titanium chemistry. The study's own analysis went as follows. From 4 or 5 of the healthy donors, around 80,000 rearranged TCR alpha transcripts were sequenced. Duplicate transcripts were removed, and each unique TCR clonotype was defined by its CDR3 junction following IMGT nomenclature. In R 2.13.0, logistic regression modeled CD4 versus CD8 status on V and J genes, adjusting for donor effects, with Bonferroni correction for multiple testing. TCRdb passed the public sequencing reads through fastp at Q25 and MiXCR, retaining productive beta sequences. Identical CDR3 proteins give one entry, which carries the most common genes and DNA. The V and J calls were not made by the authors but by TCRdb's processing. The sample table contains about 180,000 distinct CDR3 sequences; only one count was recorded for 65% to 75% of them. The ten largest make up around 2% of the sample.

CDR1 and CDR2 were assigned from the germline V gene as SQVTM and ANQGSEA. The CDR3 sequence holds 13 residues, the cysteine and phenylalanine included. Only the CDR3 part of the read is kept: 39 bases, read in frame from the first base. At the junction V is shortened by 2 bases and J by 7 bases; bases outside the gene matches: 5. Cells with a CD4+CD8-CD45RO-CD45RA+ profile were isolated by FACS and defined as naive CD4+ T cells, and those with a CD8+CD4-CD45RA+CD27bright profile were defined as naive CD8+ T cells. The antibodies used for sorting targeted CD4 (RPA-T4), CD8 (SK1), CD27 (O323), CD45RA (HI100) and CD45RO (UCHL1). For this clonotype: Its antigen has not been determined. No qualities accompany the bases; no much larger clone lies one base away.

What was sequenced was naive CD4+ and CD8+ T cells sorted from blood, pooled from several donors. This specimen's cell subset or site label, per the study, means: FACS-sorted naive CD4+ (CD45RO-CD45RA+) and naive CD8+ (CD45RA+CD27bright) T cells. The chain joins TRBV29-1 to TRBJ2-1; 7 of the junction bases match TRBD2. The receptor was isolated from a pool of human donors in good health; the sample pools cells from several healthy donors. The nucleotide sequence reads TGCAGCGTTGAAACCAGCGGGGTAAATGAGCAGTTCTTC. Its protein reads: CSVETSGVNEQFF.